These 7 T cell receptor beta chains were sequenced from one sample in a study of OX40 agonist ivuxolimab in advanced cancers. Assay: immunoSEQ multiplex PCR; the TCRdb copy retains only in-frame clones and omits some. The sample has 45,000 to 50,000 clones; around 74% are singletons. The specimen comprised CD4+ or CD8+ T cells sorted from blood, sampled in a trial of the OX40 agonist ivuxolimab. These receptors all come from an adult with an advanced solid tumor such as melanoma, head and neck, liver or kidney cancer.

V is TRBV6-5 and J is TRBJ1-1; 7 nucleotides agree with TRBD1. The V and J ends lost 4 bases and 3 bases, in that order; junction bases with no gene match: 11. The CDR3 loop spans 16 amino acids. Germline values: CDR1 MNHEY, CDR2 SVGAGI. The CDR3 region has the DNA TGTGCCAGCAGTTCCCCAGCGACAGGGCGTCACACTGAAGCTTTCTTT. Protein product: CASSSPATGRHTEAFF.

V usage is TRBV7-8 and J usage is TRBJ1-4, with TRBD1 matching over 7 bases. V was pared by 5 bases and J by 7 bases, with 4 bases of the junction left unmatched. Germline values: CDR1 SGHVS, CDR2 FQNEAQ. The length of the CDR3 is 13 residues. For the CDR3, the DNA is TGTGCCAGCAGCAGGGGACAGCCTGAAAAACTGTTTTTT. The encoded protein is CASSRGQPEKLFF. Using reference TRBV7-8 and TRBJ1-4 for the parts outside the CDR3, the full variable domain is GAGVSQSPRYKVAKRGQDVALRCDPISGHVSLFWYQQALGQGPEFLTYFQNEAQLDKSGLPSDRFFAERPEGSVSTLKIQRTQQEDSAVYLCASSRGQPEKLFFGSGTQLSVL.

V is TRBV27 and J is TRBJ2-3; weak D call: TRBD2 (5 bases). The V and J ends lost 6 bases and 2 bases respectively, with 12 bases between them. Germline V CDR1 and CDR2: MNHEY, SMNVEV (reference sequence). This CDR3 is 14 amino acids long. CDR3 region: CASRLTTSTDTQYF. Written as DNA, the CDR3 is TGTGCCAGCAGGCTGACTACCTCCACAGATACGCAGTATTTT.

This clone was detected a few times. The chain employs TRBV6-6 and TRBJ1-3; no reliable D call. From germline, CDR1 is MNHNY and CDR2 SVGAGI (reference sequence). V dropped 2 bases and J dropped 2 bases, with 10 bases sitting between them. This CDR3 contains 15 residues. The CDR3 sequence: CASSYEGTPGNTIYF. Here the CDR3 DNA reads TGTGCCAGCAGTTACGAGGGAACACCTGGAAACACCATATATTTT.

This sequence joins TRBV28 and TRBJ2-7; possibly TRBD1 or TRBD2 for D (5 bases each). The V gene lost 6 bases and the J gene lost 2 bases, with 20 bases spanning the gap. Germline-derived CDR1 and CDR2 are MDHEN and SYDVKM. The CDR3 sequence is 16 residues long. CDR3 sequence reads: CASRISGTLRPYEQYF. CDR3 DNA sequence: TGTGCCAGCAGAATTTCAGGGACCTTACGCCCCTACGAGCAGTACTTC.

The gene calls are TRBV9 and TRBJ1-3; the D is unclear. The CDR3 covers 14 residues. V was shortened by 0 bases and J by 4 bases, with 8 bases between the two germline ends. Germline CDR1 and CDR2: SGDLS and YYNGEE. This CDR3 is CASSVATLGNTIYF. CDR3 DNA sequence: TGTGCCAGCAGCGTAGCTACCCTCGGAAACACCATATATTTT.

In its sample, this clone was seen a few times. The CDR3 DNA follows: TGTGCCAGCAGCCCACAGGGACAGGGGTGGGAAAAACTGTTTTTT. It encodes CASSPQGQGWEKLFF. The V and J genes are TRBV11-2 and TRBJ1-4; 10 positions agree with TRBD1. The germline V gene encodes CDR1 SGHAT and CDR2 FQNNGV. Trimming at V came to 5 bases and at J to 8 bases, leaving 8 bases not matched to a gene. This CDR3 region has 15 residues. The variable domain in full, with the rest retrieved from reference TRBV11-2 and TRBJ1-4, is EAGVAQSPRYKIIEKRQSVAFWCNPISGHATLYWYQQILGQGPKLLIQFQNNGVVDDSQLPKDRFSAERLKGVDSTLKIQPAKLEDSAVYLCASSPQGQGWEKLFFGSGTQLSVL.